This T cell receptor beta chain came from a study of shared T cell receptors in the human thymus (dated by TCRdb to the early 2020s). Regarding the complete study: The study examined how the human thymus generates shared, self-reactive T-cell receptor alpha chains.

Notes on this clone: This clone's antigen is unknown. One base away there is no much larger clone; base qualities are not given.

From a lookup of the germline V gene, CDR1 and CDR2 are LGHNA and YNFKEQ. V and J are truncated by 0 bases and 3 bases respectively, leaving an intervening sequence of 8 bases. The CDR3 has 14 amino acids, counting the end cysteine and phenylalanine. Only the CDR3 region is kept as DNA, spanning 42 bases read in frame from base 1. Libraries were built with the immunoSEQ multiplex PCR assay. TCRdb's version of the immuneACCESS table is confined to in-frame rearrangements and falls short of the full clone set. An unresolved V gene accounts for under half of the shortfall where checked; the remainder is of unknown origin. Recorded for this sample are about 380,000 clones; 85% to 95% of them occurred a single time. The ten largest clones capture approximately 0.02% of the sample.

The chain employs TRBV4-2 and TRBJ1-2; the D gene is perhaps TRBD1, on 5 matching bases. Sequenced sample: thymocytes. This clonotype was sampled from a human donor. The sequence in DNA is TGTGCCAGCAGCCAAGACACCAGGGACTATGGCTACACCTTC. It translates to CASSQDTRDYGYTF.